This is a list of T cell receptor beta chains from one sample in a study of shared clonotypes between healthy human individuals. The repertoire was sequenced with immunoSEQ multiplex PCR; TCRdb's copy has only in-frame clones and lacks some. This sample has about a million clones, with 60% to 80% found just once. Sequencing was carried out using memory CD4+ T cells from PBMCs. These receptors all come from a man between 18 and 29 years old in good health. Some clones in this sample may be carry-over from other donors' samples. The CDR3 runs from the conserved cysteine through the conserved F or W. Fields, in order: V gene, clone size, CDR3 protein. The size entry is marked missing in some rows and otherwise reads once, few, many or a size class.

TRBV6-1	NA	CASSGASGGIRDTQYF
TRBV7-2	NA	CASSSYRHPPVGEQFF
TRBV5-1	NA	CASSLVGSYEQYF
TRBV5-6	NA	CASSLDGSSYEQYF
TRBV7-9	NA	CASSLRAGRETQYF
TRBV28	NA	CASSSTLDTQYF
TRBV11-2	NA	CASSFLAGEGYEQYF
TRBV6-1	NA	CASREDYSNQPQHF
TRBV10-1	few	CASTRTRCSIYEQYF
TRBV6-5	NA	CASSLRDSGNTIYF
TRBV6-6	NA	CASSYQGAGTNEKLFF